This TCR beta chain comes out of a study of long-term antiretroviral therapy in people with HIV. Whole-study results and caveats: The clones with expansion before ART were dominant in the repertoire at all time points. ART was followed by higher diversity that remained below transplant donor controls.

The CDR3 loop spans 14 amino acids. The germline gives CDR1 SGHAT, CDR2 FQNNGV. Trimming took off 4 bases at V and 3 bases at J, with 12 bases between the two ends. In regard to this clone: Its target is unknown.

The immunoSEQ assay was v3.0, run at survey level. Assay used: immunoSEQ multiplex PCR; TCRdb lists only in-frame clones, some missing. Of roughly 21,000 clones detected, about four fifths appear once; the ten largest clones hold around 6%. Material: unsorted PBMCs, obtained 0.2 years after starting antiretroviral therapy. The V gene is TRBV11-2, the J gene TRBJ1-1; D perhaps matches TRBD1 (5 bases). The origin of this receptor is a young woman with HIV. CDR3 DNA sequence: TGTGCCAGCAGCTCCAGATCAGGGCACACTGAAGCTTTCTTT. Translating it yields CASSSRSGHTEAFF.